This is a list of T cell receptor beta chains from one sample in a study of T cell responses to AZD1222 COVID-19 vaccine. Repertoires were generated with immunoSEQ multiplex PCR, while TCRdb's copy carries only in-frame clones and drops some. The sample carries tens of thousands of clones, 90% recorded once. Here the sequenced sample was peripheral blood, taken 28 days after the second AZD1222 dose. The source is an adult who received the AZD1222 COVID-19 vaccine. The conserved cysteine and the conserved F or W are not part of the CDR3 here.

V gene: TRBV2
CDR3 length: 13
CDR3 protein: ASSEAGTGKHGYT

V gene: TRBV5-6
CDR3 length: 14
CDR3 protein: ASSLLAIHSGNTIY

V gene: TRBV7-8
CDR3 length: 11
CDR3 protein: ASSNDRQETQY

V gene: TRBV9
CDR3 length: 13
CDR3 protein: ASSVDRAGYTEAF

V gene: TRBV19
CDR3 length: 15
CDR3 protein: ASSIDLSGGRVNEQF

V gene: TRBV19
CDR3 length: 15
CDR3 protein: ASSIFMSRQYNSPLH

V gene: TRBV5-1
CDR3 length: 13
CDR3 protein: ASSLLGTGNTEAF

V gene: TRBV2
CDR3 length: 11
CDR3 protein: ASTGGNTGELF

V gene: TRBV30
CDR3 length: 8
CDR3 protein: AWGGRELF

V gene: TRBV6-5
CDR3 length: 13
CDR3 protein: ASSYTGLLYNEQF

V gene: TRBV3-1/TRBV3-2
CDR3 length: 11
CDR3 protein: ASSQEGYTEAF

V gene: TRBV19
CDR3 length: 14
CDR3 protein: ASSISPYRADTEAF

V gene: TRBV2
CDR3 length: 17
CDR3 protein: ASSGIDGLAGLNTGELF

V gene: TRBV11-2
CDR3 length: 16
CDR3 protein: ASSFPGGGHPNTGELF

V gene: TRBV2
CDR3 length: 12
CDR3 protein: ASRGRGMNTEAF

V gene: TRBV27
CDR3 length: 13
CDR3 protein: ASSSGQTGGDTQY

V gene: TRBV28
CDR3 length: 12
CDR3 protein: ASSFKVSNSPLH

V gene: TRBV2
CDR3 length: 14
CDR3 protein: ASMVGTSAVGGTQY

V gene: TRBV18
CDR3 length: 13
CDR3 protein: ASSPAVGSNQPQH

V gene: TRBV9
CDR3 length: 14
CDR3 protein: ASSVQAGTSSSGYT

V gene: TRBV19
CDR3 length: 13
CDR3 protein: ASKPAGYSGNTIY

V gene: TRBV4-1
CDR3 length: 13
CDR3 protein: ASSPTHRGVNEQY

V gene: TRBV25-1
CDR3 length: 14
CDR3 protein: ASRPIRTGGGAEAF

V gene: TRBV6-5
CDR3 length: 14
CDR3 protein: ASSYSIDREETEAF

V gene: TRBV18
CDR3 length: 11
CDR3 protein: ASSPTLNTEAF

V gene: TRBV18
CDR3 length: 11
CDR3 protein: ASSPTAGLGYT

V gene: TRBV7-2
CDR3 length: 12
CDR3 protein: ASSEYRTGGSYT

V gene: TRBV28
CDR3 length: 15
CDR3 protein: ASSPPSGGRSGNTIY

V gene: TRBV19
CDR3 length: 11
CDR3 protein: ASRVTGSGELF